This entry is about one T cell receptor beta chain. Its specificity is unknown. Germline assignment: CDR1 MNHNS and CDR2 SASEGT. V was pared by 5 bases and J by 0 bases, with 6 bases of the junction left unmatched. This CDR3 is 15 amino acids long. This entry belongs to a study of cytomegalovirus exposure and HLA in healthy donors. Researchers ran the PCR with 60 Vbeta and 13 Jbeta primers. TCRdb keeps only in-frame clones here, not all; method: immunoSEQ multiplex PCR. This repertoire shows 150,000 to 180,000 clones, around three quarters found once; its top ten account for roughly 4%. Study conclusions and caveats: Reported findings show TCR beta sequences accurately forecast HLA-A and HLA-B alleles in most subjects. Among TCR sequences, most were rare, though some public TCRs appeared in many donors. Investigators reported 150 to 200 TCR beta chains as tied to cytomegalovirus.

V gene TRBV6-1 combines with J gene TRBJ1-1; 7 nucleotides match TRBD1. The material sequenced was PBMCs. This receptor was taken from a woman aged 40 to 50 in good health and CMV-seronegative. CDR3 coding DNA: TGTGCCAGCAGTCTTCGGACAGGAATGAACACTGAAGCTTTCTTT. It is translated as CASSLRTGMNTEAFF.